These 16 T cell receptor beta chains were sequenced from one sample in a study of shared clonotypes between healthy human individuals (TCRdb year 2020). The library relied on the immunoSEQ multiplex PCR assay. TCRdb's version of the immuneACCESS table is confined to in-frame rearrangements and falls short of the full clone set. An unresolved V gene accounts for under half of the shortfall where checked; the remainder is of unknown origin. The sample yields roughly 2,300,000 clones; less than 95% were counted once. The ten largest clones capture approximately 0.4% of the sample. Sequenced material: naive CD4+ T cells from PBMCs. Taken with the paper, the label for cell subset or site translates to: CD45RA+ positively selected. Receptor source: a man younger than 30 in good health. Some clones in this sample may be carry-over from other donors' samples.

The genes are TRBV5-1 and TRBJ2-2; no definite D call. Trimming removed 0 bases from V and 3 bases from J, with 9 bases in between. Germline V gene lookup returns CDR1 SGHRS and CDR2 YFSETQ. The length of the CDR3 is 15 residues. The CDR3 nucleotides are TGCGCCAGCAGCTTGGCCAGGTATTACACCGGGGAGCTGTTTTTT. Its protein is CASSLARYYTGELFF.

J is TRBJ2-7 and V is TRBV18; unclear D gene. Trimming shortened V by 5 bases and J by 2 bases, and 19 bases separated the two germline ends. The CDR3 is made up of 16 amino acids. Germline V CDR1 and CDR2: KGHSH, LQKENI. CDR3 nucleotides: TGTGCCAGCTCAACCGCCCCGCAAGGAATGCCCTACGAGCAGTACTTC. It translates to CASSTAPQGMPYEQYF.

The chain carries TRBV4-3 and TRBJ2-3, with 10 bases that match TRBD2. Trimming removed 0 bases from V and 2 bases from J; junction bases left unmatched: 5. Germline assignment: CDR1 LGHNA and CDR2 YSLEER. This CDR3 region has 17 residues. Written as DNA, the CDR3 is TGCGCCAGCAGCCAAGATCAGCTAGCGGGAGTCACAGATACGCAGTATTTT. Protein sequence: CASSQDQLAGVTDTQYF.

Details on this clone: This sample includes further DNA sequences coding for the same CDR3. J is TRBJ2-5 and V is TRBV7-3, with TRBD2 matching 7 bases. The V segment lost 1 base and the J segment 0 bases; nucleotides outside the gene matches: 2. CDR3 length equals 15 residues. From germline, CDR1 is SGHTA and CDR2 FQGTGA. In DNA form, the CDR3 reads TGTGCCAGCAGCTTAAGGGGAGGGTACCAAGAGACCCAGTACTTC. This encodes CASSLRGGYQETQYF.

V gene TRBV30 combines with J gene TRBJ2-3, with a weak D call TRBD1 (5 bases). The CDR3 has 12 amino acids. CDR1 and CDR2 (germline): GTSNPN, SVGIG (reference sequence). The CDR3 coding sequence is TGTGCTTACCAGACAGCCACAGATACGCAGTATTTT. Its protein is CAYQTATDTQYF.

For this clone: Within the sample, other DNA sequences also encode this same CDR3. This chain uses TRBV29-1 with TRBJ1-2; 9 bases fit TRBD1. V gave up 6 bases and J gave up 2 bases; unmatched junction bases: 4. The germline CDR1 and CDR2 sequences are SQVTM and ANQGSEA. The CDR3 is 13 amino acids. The CDR3: CSVGTGTNYGYTF. In DNA form, the CDR3 reads TGCAGCGTCGGGACAGGGACGAACTATGGCTACACCTTC. Combining the CDR3 with reference TRBV29-1 and TRBJ1-2 gives the whole variable domain SAVISQKPSRDICQRGTSLTIQCQVDSQVTMMFWYRQQPGQSLTLIATANQGSEATYESGFVIDKFPISRPNLTFSTLTVSNMSPEDSSIYLCSVGTGTNYGYTFGSGTRLTVV.

CDR3 coding DNA: TGCAGCGCCAAAAGGGCGTCTTCCTTAAACACCGGGGAGCTGTTTTTT. It encodes CSAKRASSLNTGELFF. The chain couples TRBV29-1 to TRBJ2-2; D gene unclear. This CDR3 has 16 amino acids. V dropped 7 bases and J dropped 2 bases, with 20 bases sitting between them. Germline V gene data show CDR1 as SQVTM and CDR2 as ANQGSEA.

The gene calls are TRBV19 and TRBJ2-2; the D gene could be TRBD1 or TRBD2 (6 bases each). The CDR3 runs to 16 residues. CDR1 and CDR2 (germline): LNHDA, SQIVND (reference sequence). V lost 5 bases and J lost 4, with 17 bases in between. CDR3 loop: CASSVEGDGGTGELFF. The CDR3 DNA reads as TGTGCCAGTAGTGTTGAGGGGGACGGGGGCACCGGGGAGCTGTTTTTT.

V usage is TRBV5-1 and J usage is TRBJ2-2; D is perhaps TRBD1 (5 bases). The CDR3 covers 14 residues. In germline, CDR1 is SGHRS, CDR2 YFSETQ. The V gene lost 3 bases and the J gene lost 6 bases, with 12 bases spanning the gap. CDR3 loop: CASSSPAGSGELFF. CDR3 coding DNA: TGCGCCAGCAGCTCCCCCGCAGGGTCCGGGGAGCTGTTTTTT.

The chain has TRBV5-1 and TRBJ2-3, with D possibly called TRBD1 or TRBD2 (6 bases each). CDR1 SGHRS and CDR2 YFSETQ come from the germline V gene. The V end lost 4 bases, the J end lost 5 bases, and 14 bases lay between the germline ends. The CDR3 totals 14 residues. The CDR3 loop is CASSPGAGKDTQYF. The CDR3 DNA reads TGCGCCAGCAGCCCGGGGGCGGGTAAAGATACGCAGTATTTT.

The J gene is TRBJ1-2, the V gene TRBV5-8, with D possibly matching TRBD1 (5 bases). The CDR3 spans 15 residues. CDR1 and CDR2 from the germline V gene are SGHTS and YDEGEE. The ends were cut back, 1 base at V and 7 bases at J, with 17 bases in the middle. CDR3 coding DNA: TGTGCCAGCAGCTTGCGTTGGCAGGGTGAAATTGGCTACACCTTC. Translating gives CASSLRWQGEIGYTF.

This chain connects TRBV10-2 to TRBJ2-2, with 14 nucleotides matching TRBD2. J gave up 4 bases and V 5 bases, and 6 bases lay outside the gene matches. The CDR3 is 17 residues long. Germline-derived CDR1 and CDR2 are WSHSY and SAAADI. This CDR3 reads CASSRGLAGVSTGELFF. CDR3 sequence (DNA): TGCGCCAGCAGTAGGGGACTAGCGGGAGTGAGCACCGGGGAGCTGTTTTTT.

This chain links TRBV28 with TRBJ1-2; D perhaps matches TRBD1 (5 bases). The germline gives CDR1 MDHEN, CDR2 SYDVKM. V was shortened by 3 bases and J by 4 bases, with 15 bases between the two germline ends. The CDR3 is 15 residues long. CDR3 sequence reads: CASSFLVGAPYGYTF. In nucleotides, the CDR3 is TGTGCCAGCAGTTTCCTCGTAGGGGCCCCCTATGGCTACACCTTC.

V and J are TRBV5-5 and TRBJ1-1; no clear D. The CDR3 is 15 amino acids. Trimming shortened V by 5 bases and J by 4 bases, and 18 bases separated the two germline ends. The germline CDR1 and CDR2 sequences are SGHKS and YYEKEE (reference sequence). CDR3 amino acids: CASRRYSDIGTEAFF. The CDR3 coding sequence is TGTGCCAGCAGACGGTATTCTGACATCGGCACTGAAGCTTTCTTT.

This clone was detected only once. The rearrangement joins TRBV29-1 to TRBJ2-4, with a possible D match to TRBD2 (7 bases). The V and J ends lost 7 bases and 6 bases respectively, with 13 bases between them. Germline lookup yields CDR1 SQVTM and CDR2 ANQGSEA. CDR3 length: 12 residues. CDR3 nucleotides: TGCAGCGCCTGGGAGGGGGGAAACATTCAGTACTTC. This sequence encodes CSAWEGGNIQYF.

The J gene is TRBJ1-2, the V gene TRBV7-9, with D hard to call. The CDR3 totals 12 residues. Per the germline V gene, CDR1 is SEHNR and CDR2 is FQNEAQ (reference sequence). The V end lost 3 bases, the J end lost 8 bases, and 10 bases lay between the germline ends. The CDR3 DNA sequence: TGTGCCAGCAGCTTGTATGAGGGAGGCTACACCTTC. It is translated as CASSLYEGGYTF.